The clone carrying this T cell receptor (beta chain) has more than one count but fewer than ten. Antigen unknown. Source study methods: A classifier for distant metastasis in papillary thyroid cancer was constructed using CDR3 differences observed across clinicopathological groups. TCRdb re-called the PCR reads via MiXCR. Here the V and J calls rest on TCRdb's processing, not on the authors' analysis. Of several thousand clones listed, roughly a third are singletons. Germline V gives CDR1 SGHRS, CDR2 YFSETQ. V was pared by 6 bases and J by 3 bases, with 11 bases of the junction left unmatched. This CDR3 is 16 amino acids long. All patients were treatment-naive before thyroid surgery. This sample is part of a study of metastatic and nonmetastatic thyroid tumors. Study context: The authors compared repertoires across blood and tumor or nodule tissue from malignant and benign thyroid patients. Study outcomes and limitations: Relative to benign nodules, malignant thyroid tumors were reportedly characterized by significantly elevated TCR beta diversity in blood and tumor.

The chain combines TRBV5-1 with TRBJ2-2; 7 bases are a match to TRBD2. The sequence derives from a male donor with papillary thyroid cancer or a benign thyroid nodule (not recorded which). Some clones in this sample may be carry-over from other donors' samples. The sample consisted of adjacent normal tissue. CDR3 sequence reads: CASKIVSGIDTGELFF. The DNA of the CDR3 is TGCGCCAGCAAAATCGTCAGCGGGATAGACACCGGGGAGCTGTTTTTT.